A single TCR beta chain is shown here with its context. Its antigen is not identified. These data belong to a study of Ad26.COV2.S vaccination and SARS-CoV-2 variants. Findings and limits, study-wide: Reports say spike-specific CD8+ and CD4+ T cell responses covered substantial breadth after vaccination.

The CDR3 is 16 amino acids. The V gene lost 5 bases and the J gene lost 1 base, with 18 bases spanning the gap. CDR1 and CDR2 (germline): LNHDA, SQIVND (reference sequence). Using immunoSEQ multiplex PCR, the repertoire was profiled, and TCRdb retains in-frame clones only, with some absent. The table records roughly 700,000 clones, about 89% of them present only once. Treatment specified: about 20 received Ad26.COV2.S at low or high dose, single or two shots; about 5 received placebo; per-sample allocation not given. Day 63 after the first injection of vaccine or placebo was the sampling time. The rearrangement uses TRBV19 and TRBJ2-7; either TRBD1 or TRBD2 may supply D (5 bases each). The source was peripheral blood, collected in a trial of Ad26.COV2.S vaccine versus placebo. This TCR derives from a person between 18 and 59 years old who received the Ad26.COV2.S COVID-19 vaccine or a placebo. CDR3 sequence (DNA): TGTGCCAGTAGTTCTCCGGGGAGTAAGGGGTCCTACGAGCAGTACTTC. Its protein is CASSSPGSKGSYEQYF. Using reference TRBV19 and TRBJ2-7 for the parts outside the CDR3, the full variable domain is DGGITQSPKYLFRKEGQNVTLSCEQNLNHDAMYWYRQDPGQGLRLIYYSQIVNDFQKGDIAEGYSVSREKKESFPLTVTSAQKNPTAFYLCASSSPGSKGSYEQYFGPGTRLTVT.